This TCR beta chain originates from a study of blood T cell repertoires in COVID-19. The overall study: The cDNA or gDNA used as material had been derived from T cells, B-cell-depleted T cells, or PBMCs.

Individuals drawn from about 26 US areas were about 18 to 95 years old. Resolution of symptoms, clearance, or two negative PCRs was present in recovered Cohort 3 donors. The data were produced by immunoSEQ multiplex PCR, yet TCRdb's version contains in-frame clones alone and is incomplete. The sample consists of roughly 250,000 clones, around nine tenths of them appearing once. The V and J ends lost 2 bases and 4 bases, in that order; junction bases with no gene match: 4. Germline V gives CDR1 SGHTA, CDR2 FQGNSA. The CDR3 covers 15 residues. Sequencing input: PBMCs or T cells enriched from blood (not recorded which). The chain combines TRBV7-2 with TRBJ1-3, with 8 bases aligning to TRBD1. The receptor's source is a young woman who had recovered from COVID-19. The CDR3 protein is CASSLSQGAGNTIYF. The CDR3 DNA reads as TGTGCCAGCAGCTTAAGTCAGGGGGCGGGAAACACCATATATTTT.